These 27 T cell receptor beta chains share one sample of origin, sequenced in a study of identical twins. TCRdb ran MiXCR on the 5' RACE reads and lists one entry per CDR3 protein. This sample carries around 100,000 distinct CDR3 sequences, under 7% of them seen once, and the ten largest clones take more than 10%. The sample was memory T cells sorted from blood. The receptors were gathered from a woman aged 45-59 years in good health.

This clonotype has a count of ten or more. CDR3 in amino acids: CASSSGQGATEAFF. The CDR3 bases are TGCGCCAGCAGCAGCGGACAGGGGGCCACTGAAGCTTTCTTT. The J gene is TRBJ1-1, the V gene TRBV5-1; TRBD1 agrees at 11 bases. J lost 4 bases, V lost 4 bases, and 3 bases had no gene match. Germline CDR1 is SGHRS and CDR2 is YFSETQ. This CDR3 has 14 amino acids.

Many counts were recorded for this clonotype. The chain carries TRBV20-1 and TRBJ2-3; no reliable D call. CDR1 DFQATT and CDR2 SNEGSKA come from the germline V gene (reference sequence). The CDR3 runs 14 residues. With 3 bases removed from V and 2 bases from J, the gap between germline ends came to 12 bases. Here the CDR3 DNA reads TGCAGTGCTAGTGCGGTCAGGACCACAGATACGCAGTATTTT. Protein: CSASAVRTTDTQYF.

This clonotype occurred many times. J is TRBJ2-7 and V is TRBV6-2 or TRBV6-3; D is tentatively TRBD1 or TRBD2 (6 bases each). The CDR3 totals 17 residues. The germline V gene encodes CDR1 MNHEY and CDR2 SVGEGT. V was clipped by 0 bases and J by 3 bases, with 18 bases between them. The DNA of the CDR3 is TGTGCCAGCAGTTACTCACCGGGGGACACCCTGGGCTACGAGCAGTACGTC. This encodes CASSYSPGDTLGYEQYV.

CDR3 sequence reads: CASSLAGHSSYEQYF. For the CDR3, the DNA is TGTGCCAGCAGCTTAGCGGGACACAGCTCCTACGAGCAGTACTTC. V is TRBV7-2 and J is TRBJ2-7; TRBD1 is a possible D gene (6 bases). CDR1 SGHTA and CDR2 FQGNSA come from the germline V gene. Trimming removed 0 bases from V and 0 bases from J, with 9 bases in between. This CDR3 contains 15 residues.

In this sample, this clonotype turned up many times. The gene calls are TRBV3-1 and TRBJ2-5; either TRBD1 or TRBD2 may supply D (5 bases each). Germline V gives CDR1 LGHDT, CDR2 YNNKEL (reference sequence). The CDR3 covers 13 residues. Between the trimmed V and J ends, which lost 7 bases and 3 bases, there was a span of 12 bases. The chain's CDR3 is CASKSLGEETQYF. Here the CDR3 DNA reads TGTGCCAGCAAATCTCTGGGGGAAGAGACCCAGTACTTC.

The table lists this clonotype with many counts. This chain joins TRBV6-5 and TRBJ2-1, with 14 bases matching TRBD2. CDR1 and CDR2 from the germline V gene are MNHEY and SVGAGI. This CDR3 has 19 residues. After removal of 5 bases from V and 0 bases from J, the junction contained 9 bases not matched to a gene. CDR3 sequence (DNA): TGTGCCAGCAGTCCCCGGACTAGCGGGGGGAAGGGCTCCTACAATGAGCAGTTCTTC. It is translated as CASSPRTSGGKGSYNEQFF.

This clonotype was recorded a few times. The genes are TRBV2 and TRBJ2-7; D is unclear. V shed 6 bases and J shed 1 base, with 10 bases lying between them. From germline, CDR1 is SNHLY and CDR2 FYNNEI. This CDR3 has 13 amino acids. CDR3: CASRPVLSYEQYF. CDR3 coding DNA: TGTGCCAGCAGACCCGTACTTTCCTACGAGCAGTACTTC.

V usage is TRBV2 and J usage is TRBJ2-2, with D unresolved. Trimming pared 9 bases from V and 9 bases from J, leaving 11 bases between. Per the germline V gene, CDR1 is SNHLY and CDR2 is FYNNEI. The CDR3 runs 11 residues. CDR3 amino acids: CASSPLRELFF. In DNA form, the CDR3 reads TGTGCCAGTTCTCCGCTTCGGGAGCTGTTTTTT.

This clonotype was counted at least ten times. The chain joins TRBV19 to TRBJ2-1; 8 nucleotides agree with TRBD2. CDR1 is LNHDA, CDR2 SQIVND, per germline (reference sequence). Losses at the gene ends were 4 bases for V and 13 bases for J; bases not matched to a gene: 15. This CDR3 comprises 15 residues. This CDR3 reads CASSTLGGRSQNQFF. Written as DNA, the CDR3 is TGTGCCAGTAGTACCTTAGGCGGGAGGTCCCAAAACCAGTTCTTC.

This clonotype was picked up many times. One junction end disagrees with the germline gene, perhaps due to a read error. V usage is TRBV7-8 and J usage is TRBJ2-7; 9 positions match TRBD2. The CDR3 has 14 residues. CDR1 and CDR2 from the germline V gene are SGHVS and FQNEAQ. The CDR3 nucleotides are TGTGCCAGCAGCTCCAGCTCCGAGACTAGCGGAACAAACTTC. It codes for CASSSSSETSGTNF.

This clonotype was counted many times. The CDR3 spells CASSYASGSTDTQYF. The CDR3 region has the DNA TGTGCCAGCAGTTACGCTAGCGGGAGCACAGATACGCAGTATTTT. V and J are TRBV6-5 and TRBJ2-3; 8 bases are shared with TRBD2. V shed 2 bases, J shed 0 bases, and the junction held 1 base outside the gene matches. CDR3 size: 15 residues. Germline CDR1 MNHEY, CDR2 SVGAGI.

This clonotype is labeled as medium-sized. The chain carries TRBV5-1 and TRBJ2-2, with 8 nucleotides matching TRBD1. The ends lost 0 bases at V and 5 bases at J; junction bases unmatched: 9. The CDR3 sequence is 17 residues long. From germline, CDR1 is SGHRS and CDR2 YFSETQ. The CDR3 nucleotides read TGCGCCAGCAGCTTGGACAGGGGGATACGTTCTACCGGGGAGCTGTTTTTT. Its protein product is CASSLDRGIRSTGELFF.

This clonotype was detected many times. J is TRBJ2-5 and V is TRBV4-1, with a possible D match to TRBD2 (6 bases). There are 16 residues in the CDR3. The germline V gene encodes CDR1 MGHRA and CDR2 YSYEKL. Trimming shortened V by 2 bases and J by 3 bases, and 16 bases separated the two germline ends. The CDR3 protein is CASSQKPGLTEETQYF. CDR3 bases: TGCGCCAGCAGCCAAAAACCGGGACTCACTGAAGAGACCCAGTACTTC.

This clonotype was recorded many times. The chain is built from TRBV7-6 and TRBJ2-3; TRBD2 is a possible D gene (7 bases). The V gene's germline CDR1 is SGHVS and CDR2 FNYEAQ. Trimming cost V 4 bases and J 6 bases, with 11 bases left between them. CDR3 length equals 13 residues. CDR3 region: CASSSGGSDTQYF. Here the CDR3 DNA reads TGTGCCAGCAGCTCGGGGGGCTCTGATACGCAGTATTTT.

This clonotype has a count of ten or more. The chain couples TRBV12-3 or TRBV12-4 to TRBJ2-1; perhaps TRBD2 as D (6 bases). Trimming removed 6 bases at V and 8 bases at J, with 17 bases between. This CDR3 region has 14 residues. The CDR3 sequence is CASRTGTSYDEQFF. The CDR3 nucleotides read TGTGCCAGCAGAACCGGGACTTCGTACGATGAGCAGTTCTTC.

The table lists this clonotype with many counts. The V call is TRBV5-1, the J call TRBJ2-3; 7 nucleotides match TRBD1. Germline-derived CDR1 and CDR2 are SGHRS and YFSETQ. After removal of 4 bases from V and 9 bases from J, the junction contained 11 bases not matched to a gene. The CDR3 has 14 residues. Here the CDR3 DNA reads TGCGCCAGCAGCGAAGACTTATCACAGGGGACGCAGTATTTT. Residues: CASSEDLSQGTQYF.

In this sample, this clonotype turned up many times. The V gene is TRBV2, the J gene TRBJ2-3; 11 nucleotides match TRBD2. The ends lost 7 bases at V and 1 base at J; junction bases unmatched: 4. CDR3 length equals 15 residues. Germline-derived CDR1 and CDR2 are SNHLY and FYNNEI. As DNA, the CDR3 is TGTGCCAGCAAGGCACTAGCGGGGGGCACAGATACGCAGTATTTT. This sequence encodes CASKALAGGTDTQYF.

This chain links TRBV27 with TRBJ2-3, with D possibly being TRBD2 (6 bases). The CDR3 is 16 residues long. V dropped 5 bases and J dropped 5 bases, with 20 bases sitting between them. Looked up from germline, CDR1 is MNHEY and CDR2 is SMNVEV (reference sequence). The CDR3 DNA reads TGTGCCAGCAGTCCAACCGCGACCGCCGGGGGAGATACGCAGTATTTT. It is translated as CASSPTATAGGDTQYF.

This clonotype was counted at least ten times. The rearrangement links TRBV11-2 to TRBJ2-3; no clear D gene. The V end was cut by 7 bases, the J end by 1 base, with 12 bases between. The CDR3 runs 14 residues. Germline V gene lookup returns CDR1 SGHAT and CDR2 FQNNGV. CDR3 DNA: TGTGCCAGCAACCTCCGTGAAGGCACAGATACGCAGTATTTT. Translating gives CASNLREGTDTQYF.

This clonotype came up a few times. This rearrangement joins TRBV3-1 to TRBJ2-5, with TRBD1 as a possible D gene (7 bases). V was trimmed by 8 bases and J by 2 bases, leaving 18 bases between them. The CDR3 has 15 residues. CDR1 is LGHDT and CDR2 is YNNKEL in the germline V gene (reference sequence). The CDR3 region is CASQATTGRQETQYF. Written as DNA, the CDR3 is TGTGCCAGCCAAGCCACGACAGGGAGGCAAGAGACCCAGTACTTC.

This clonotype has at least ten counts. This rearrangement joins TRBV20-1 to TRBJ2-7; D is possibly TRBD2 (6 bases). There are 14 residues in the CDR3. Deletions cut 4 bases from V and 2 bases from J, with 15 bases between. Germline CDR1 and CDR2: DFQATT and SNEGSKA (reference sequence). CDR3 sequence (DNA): TGCAGTGCTACGGGACTCAGGTCCCCCTACGAGCAGTACTTC. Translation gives CSATGLRSPYEQYF.

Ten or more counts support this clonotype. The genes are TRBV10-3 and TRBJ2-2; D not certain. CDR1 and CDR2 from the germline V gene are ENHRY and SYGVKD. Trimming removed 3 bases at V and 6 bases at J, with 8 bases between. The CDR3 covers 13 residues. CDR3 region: CAISEGPSGELFF. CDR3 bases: TGTGCCATCAGTGAAGGCCCCTCCGGGGAGCTGTTTTTT.

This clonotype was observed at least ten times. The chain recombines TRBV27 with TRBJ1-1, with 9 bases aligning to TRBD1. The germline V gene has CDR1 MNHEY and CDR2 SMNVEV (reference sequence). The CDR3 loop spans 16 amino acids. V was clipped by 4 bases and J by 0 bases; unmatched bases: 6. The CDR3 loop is CASSSPGQGMNTEAFF. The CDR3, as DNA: TGTGCCAGCAGTTCGCCCGGACAGGGGATGAACACTGAAGCTTTCTTT.

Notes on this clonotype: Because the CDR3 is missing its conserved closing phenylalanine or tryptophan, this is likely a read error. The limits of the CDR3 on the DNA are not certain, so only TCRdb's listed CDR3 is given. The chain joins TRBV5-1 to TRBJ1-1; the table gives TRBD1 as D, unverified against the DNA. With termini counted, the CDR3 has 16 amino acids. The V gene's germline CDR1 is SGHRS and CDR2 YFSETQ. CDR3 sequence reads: CASNCGSGALYTESFS.

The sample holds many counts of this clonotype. CDR3 residues: CASSALGQTSTDTQYF. CDR3 sequence (DNA): TGCGCCAGCAGCGCGCTCGGACAGACTAGCACAGATACGCAGTATTTT. This chain links TRBV5-1 with TRBJ2-3; tentatively, D is TRBD1 (6 bases). CDR1 SGHRS and CDR2 YFSETQ come from the germline V gene. The CDR3 has 16 amino acids. Between the trimmed V and J ends, which lost 4 bases and 0 bases, there was a span of 15 bases.

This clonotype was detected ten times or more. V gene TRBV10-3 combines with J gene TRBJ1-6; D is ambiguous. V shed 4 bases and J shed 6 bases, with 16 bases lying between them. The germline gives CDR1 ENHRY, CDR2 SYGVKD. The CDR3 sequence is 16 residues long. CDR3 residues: CAISVVRVGGNSPLHF. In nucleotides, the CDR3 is TGTGCCATCAGTGTTGTTCGGGTGGGAGGTAATTCACCCCTCCACTTT.

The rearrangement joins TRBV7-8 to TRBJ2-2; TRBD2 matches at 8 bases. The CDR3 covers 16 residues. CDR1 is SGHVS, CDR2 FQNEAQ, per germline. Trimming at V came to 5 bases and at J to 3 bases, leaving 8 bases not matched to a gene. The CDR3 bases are TGTGCCAGCAGCCGGGGGGGGGGAGCCCACACCGGGGAGCTGTTTTTT. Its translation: CASSRGGGAHTGELFF.